Below are 10 T cell receptor beta chains sequenced from a single sample in a study of T cells after yellow fever vaccination. Via MiXCR, TCRdb re-called the 5' RACE reads, giving one row per CDR3 protein. The sample holds a few hundred thousand distinct CDR3 sequences, roughly 6.8% seen once. Sequences were derived from PBMCs, sampled 35 to 50 days after the first yellow fever vaccination. The receptors stem from a man aged 18 to 35 who received the YFV17D yellow fever vaccine.

A few counts support this clonotype. The rearrangement joins TRBV20-1 to TRBJ2-1; no clear D gene. The V end was cut by 3 bases, the J end by 10 bases, with 7 bases between. The CDR3 covers 10 residues. Germline V CDR1 and CDR2: DFQATT, SNEGSKA (reference sequence). CDR3 nucleotide sequence: TGCAGTGCTAGCCGGCTCGAGCAGTTCTTC. This translates into CSASRLEQFF.

The rearrangement links TRBV7-6 to TRBJ2-3; no clear D gene. This CDR3 is 14 amino acids long. Germline V gives CDR1 SGHVS, CDR2 FNYEAQ. V was shortened by 4 bases and J by 3 bases, with 11 bases between the two germline ends. CDR3 sequence reads: CASSSAPGTDTQYF. DNA for the CDR3: TGTGCCAGCAGCTCCGCCCCCGGGACAGATACGCAGTATTTT. The variable domain in full, with the rest retrieved from reference TRBV7-6 and TRBJ2-3, is GAGVSQSPRYKVTKRGQDVALRCDPISGHVSLYWYRQALGQGPEFLTYFNYEAQQDKSGLPNDRFSAERPEGSISTLTIQRTEQRDSAMYRCASSSAPGTDTQYFGPGTRLTVL.

The rearrangement links TRBV7-9 to TRBJ1-1; a possible D gene is TRBD1 (5 bases). From germline, CDR1 is SEHNR and CDR2 FQNEAQ (reference sequence). V dropped 6 bases and J dropped 11 bases, with 13 bases sitting between them. This CDR3 comprises 11 residues. In nucleotides, the CDR3 is TGTGCCAGCAGTCGAACACAGGAGGCTTTCTTT. Translating gives CASSRTQEAFF.

Only a few counts were recorded for this clonotype. The genes are TRBV7-2 and TRBJ1-2; D unresolved. V dropped 3 bases and J dropped 10 bases, with 27 bases sitting between them. From germline, CDR1 is SGHTA and CDR2 FQGNSA. The CDR3 loop spans 17 amino acids. CDR3 coding DNA: TGTGCCAGCAGCTTTAACTTGGACCGCAGTTCCTCTTATCACTACACCTTC. Translation: CASSFNLDRSSSYHYTF.

This chain uses TRBV29-1 with TRBJ2-3; D is undetermined. Looked up from germline, CDR1 is SQVTM and CDR2 is ANQGSEA. Deletions cut 6 bases from V and 1 base from J, with 14 bases between. CDR3 length equals 14 residues. As DNA, the CDR3 is TGCAGCGTCCCACCAGCCTTGGGCACAGATACGCAGTATTTT. Translating gives CSVPPALGTDTQYF.

This clonotype was counted between two and nine times. This chain uses TRBV24-1 with TRBJ2-5; tentative D call: TRBD2 (5 bases). Trimming removed 7 bases from V and 1 base from J, with 9 bases in between. CDR1 is KGHDR, CDR2 SFDVKD, per germline. The CDR3 runs 13 residues. The CDR3 spells CATSGGFQETQYF. The CDR3 DNA reads TGTGCCACCAGCGGCGGGTTCCAAGAGACCCAGTACTTC.

The rearrangement uses TRBV19 and TRBJ2-2; no clear D gene. The CDR3 covers 13 residues. V lost 1 base and J lost 4, with 4 bases in between. Germline V gene lookup returns CDR1 LNHDA and CDR2 SQIVND (reference sequence). The CDR3 loop reads CASSIGVTGELFF. The CDR3 DNA reads TGTGCCAGTAGTATAGGGGTCACCGGGGAGCTGTTTTTT.

V gene TRBV15 combines with J gene TRBJ2-5; D gene uncertain. Germline loops: CDR1 LNHNV, CDR2 YYDKDF (reference sequence). Deletions cut 0 bases from V and 5 bases from J, with 4 bases between. The CDR3 loop spans 12 amino acids. CDR3 coding DNA: TGTGCCACCAGCAGAGATCAGGAGACCCAGTACTTC. It codes for CATSRDQETQYF.

This clonotype was seen more than once but under ten times. The rearrangement links TRBV25-1 to TRBJ1-4; D is unresolved. The CDR3 sequence is 14 residues long. CDR1 is MGHDK and CDR2 is SYGVNS in the germline V gene. V lost 6 bases and J lost 4, with 12 bases in between. Here the CDR3 DNA reads TGTGCCAGCAGAGGCATAAGAGGTAATGAAAAACTGTTTTTT. It yields the protein CASRGIRGNEKLFF.

This clonotype was counted only a few times. This chain joins TRBV12-3 or TRBV12-4 and TRBJ2-7; TRBD1 matches at 9 bases. The CDR3 sequence is 15 residues long. The V segment lost 4 bases and the J segment 4 bases; nucleotides outside the gene matches: 8. The CDR3 spells CASSYAGQGGYEQYF. The CDR3 region has the DNA TGTGCCAGCAGTTACGCGGGACAGGGAGGTTACGAGCAGTACTTC.